What follows are 21 T cell receptor beta chains derived from one specimen sequenced in a study of CXCR3-negative and CXCR3-positive naive CD8 T cells. Study results and limitations: CXCR3-expressing naive cells carried TRB CDR3s more hydrophobic than those of CXCR3-negative naive cells.

Their recognized antigens are unknown. 5' RACE that incorporated UMI labels was used to prepare the TRB cDNA libraries. No DNA is given; TCRdb re-called the 5' RACE reads and lists each CDR3 protein once. This sample's table reports some 100,000 distinct CDR3 sequences. The sample taken for sequencing was naive CXCR3+ CD8+ T cells from blood. Sample subset: CD45RO-CCR7+CD27+CD95- naive CD8+ T cells expressing CXCR3 (TNR3+). The receptors were gathered from a human donor in good health. Some clones in this sample may be carry-over from other donors' samples.

This chain joins TRBV20-1 and TRBJ2-7; TCRdb indicates TRBD1, and absent DNA this call remains unverified. The CDR3 is 11 residues long. Looked up from germline, CDR1 is DFQATT and CDR2 is SNEGSKA (reference sequence). The CDR3 reads CSAPVVYEQYF.

This sequence joins TRBV29-1 and TRBJ2-7; TCRdb picks TRBD2, but there is no DNA to check that call. CDR1 is SQVTM and CDR2 is ANQGSEA in the germline V gene. The CDR3 runs to 14 residues. CDR3 sequence reads: CSVETQGHPYEQYF.

V usage is TRBV12-3 or TRBV12-4 and J usage is TRBJ2-7; absent DNA, TCRdb's TRBD1 call cannot be checked. The CDR3 length is 13 residues. The CDR3 loop reads CASSFVGVEGQYF.

The chain uses TRBV7-9 and TRBJ1-3. Germline loops: CDR1 SEHNR, CDR2 FQNEAQ (reference sequence). The CDR3 contains 13 residues. CDR3 residues: CASSPGSGNTIYF.

The chain couples TRBV29-1 to TRBJ2-1; TCRdb gives TRBD1 as the D gene, but with no DNA this cannot be confirmed. Germline values: CDR1 SQVTM, CDR2 ANQGSEA. This CDR3 comprises 16 residues. CDR3 amino acids: CSVEAPQAEPYNEQFF.

The chain uses TRBV28 and TRBJ2-1; TCRdb's D call of TRBD2 is untestable without DNA. The CDR3 contains 14 residues. Germline lookup yields CDR1 MDHEN and CDR2 SYDVKM. CDR3 region: CASSGGPGYNEQFF.

The CDR3 sequence is CASSLGGPPLSGANVLTF. The chain carries TRBV12-3 or TRBV12-4 and TRBJ2-6; without DNA, the TCRdb call of TRBD2 cannot be checked. CDR3 size: 18 residues.

The V and J genes are TRBV25-1 and TRBJ2-1; the D gene TCRdb calls, TRBD1, cannot be checked with no DNA. Germline-derived CDR1 and CDR2 are MGHDK and SYGVNS. The CDR3 consists of 18 residues. The CDR3: CASSEFFSGTDGYNEQFF.

The chain couples TRBV27 to TRBJ1-2; there is no DNA to check the TCRdb D call of TRBD1. CDR3 size: 15 residues. Germline V gene lookup returns CDR1 MNHEY and CDR2 SMNVEV (reference sequence). The CDR3 is CASSLIGDRVGGYTF.

The V gene is TRBV3-1, the J gene TRBJ2-7; no DNA is available, so the TRBD2 call from TCRdb remains unchecked. The CDR3 extends over 15 amino acids. Germline V CDR1 and CDR2: LGHDT, YNNKEL (reference sequence). The CDR3 spells CASSPETSWVYEQYF.

V is TRBV14 and J is TRBJ2-2; TCRdb picks TRBD2, but there is no DNA to check that call. This CDR3 has 14 amino acids. Germline loops: CDR1 SGHDN, CDR2 FVKESK. CDR3 residues: CASSHTAGAGELFF.

V is TRBV27 and J is TRBJ2-7; no DNA is available, so the TRBD1 call from TCRdb remains unchecked. CDR1 and CDR2 (germline): MNHEY, SMNVEV (reference sequence). The CDR3 spans 18 residues. CDR3: CASSPPRTGPFAGNEQYF.

The chain is built from TRBV7-9 and TRBJ2-3. CDR3 length: 12 amino acids. Germline V gene lookup returns CDR1 SEHNR and CDR2 FQNEAQ (reference sequence). The CDR3 region is CASSLGTDTQYF.

The V gene is TRBV4-1, the J gene TRBJ2-3; no DNA is available, so the TRBD1 call from TCRdb remains unchecked. This CDR3 comprises 13 residues. The germline CDR1 and CDR2 sequences are MGHRA and YSYEKL. The CDR3 reads CASSQALGDTQYF.

The chain links TRBV7-9 to TRBJ2-2. This CDR3 comprises 13 residues. Germline loops: CDR1 SEHNR, CDR2 FQNEAQ (reference sequence). The CDR3 loop is CASRPLNTGELFF.

The chain recombines TRBV12-3 or TRBV12-4 with TRBJ2-7; TCRdb returns TRBD1, unconfirmable since there is no DNA. The CDR3 length is 14 residues. The CDR3: CASSTGTGFYEQYF.

The chain carries TRBV12-3 or TRBV12-4 and TRBJ2-2; absent DNA, TCRdb's TRBD1 call cannot be checked. CDR3 length equals 15 residues. The CDR3 is CASTPGGGLSGELFF.

This chain connects TRBV12-3 or TRBV12-4 to TRBJ2-7. CDR3 length: 13 amino acids. Here the CDR3 reads CASSLGRTYEQYF.

CDR3 region: CASSSLRFSSGGVNEQFF. V usage is TRBV6-6 and J usage is TRBJ2-1; TCRdb reports TRBD2, a call that lacks DNA to check it against. Germline lookup yields CDR1 MNHNY and CDR2 SVGAGI (reference sequence). This CDR3 has 18 residues.

The rearrangement uses TRBV30 and TRBJ1-1; TCRdb's assignment of TRBD1 cannot be checked, as there is no DNA. This CDR3 has 13 amino acids. Looked up from germline, CDR1 is GTSNPN and CDR2 is SVGIG (reference sequence). CDR3 amino acids: CAWSVWRNTEAFF.

The gene calls are TRBV20-1 and TRBJ2-7; TCRdb reports TRBD2, a call that lacks DNA to check it against. From germline, CDR1 is DFQATT and CDR2 SNEGSKA (reference sequence). The CDR3 loop spans 13 amino acids. CDR3 protein: CSARARATYEQYF.